The 5 T cell receptor beta chains below were found in one sample sequenced in a study of shared clonotypes between healthy human individuals. The repertoire was sequenced with immunoSEQ multiplex PCR; TCRdb's copy has only in-frame clones and lacks some. The top ten hold approximately 12% of the sample, which has approximately 460,000 clones, 75% to 80% seen once. The sequenced material came from PBMCs. The receptor source for this set is a woman in her forties in good health. Some clones in this sample may be carry-over from other donors' samples.

The chain is built from TRBV19 and TRBJ2-3; D is unresolved. The CDR3 has 12 residues. Germline lookup yields CDR1 LNHDA and CDR2 SQIVND (reference sequence). The V and J ends lost 5 bases and 1 base respectively, with 4 bases between them. CDR3 in DNA: TGTGCCAGTAGTGACCGCACAGATACGCAGTATTTT. Translation: CASSDRTDTQYF. Using reference TRBV19 and TRBJ2-3 for the parts outside the CDR3, the full variable domain is DGGITQSPKYLFRKEGQNVTLSCEQNLNHDAMYWYRQDPGQGLRLIYYSQIVNDFQKGDIAEGYSVSREKKESFPLTVTSAQKNPTAFYLCASSDRTDTQYFGPGTRLTVL.

In the case of this clone: A read error may account for a junction end that differs from germline. The V call is TRBV7-2, the J call TRBJ1-1; 9 positions match TRBD1. From germline, CDR1 is SGHTA and CDR2 FQGNSA. The CDR3 sequence is 14 residues long. CDR3 nucleotide sequence: TGCATTTGGGGGGGACCGGGACAGGGAACTGAAGCTTTCTTT. Residues: CIWGGPGQGTEAFF. The full variable domain, its missing parts supplied by reference TRBV7-2 and TRBJ1-1, is GAGVSQSPSNKVTEKGKDVELRCDPISGHTALYWYRQSLGQGLEFLIYFQGNSAPDKSGLPSDRFSAERTGGSVSTLTIQRTQQEDSAVYLCIWGGPGQGTEAFFGQGTRLTVV.

Worth noting for this clone: Germline is not matched at one junction end, which may reflect a read error. Other DNA variants within this sample encode the same CDR3. The chain employs TRBV20-1 and TRBJ1-2; the D gene is possibly TRBD1 (6 bases). Germline CDR1 is DFQATT and CDR2 is SNEGSKA (reference sequence). This CDR3 contains 11 residues. The CDR3 protein is CSAEGERRYTF. CDR3 in DNA: TGCAGTGCTGAGGGGGAGCGACGCTACACCTTT.

CDR3: CASSPGGAGKFHEQFF. CDR3 bases: TGTGCCAGCAGTCCTGGGGGGGCGGGAAAGTTCCATGAGCAGTTCTTC. The chain uses TRBV6-6 and TRBJ2-1, with D tentatively TRBD2 (7 bases). Germline values: CDR1 MNHNY, CDR2 SVGAGI (reference sequence). The V gene lost 5 bases and the J gene lost 8 bases, with 22 bases spanning the gap. The CDR3 has 16 residues.

This clone was seen a handful of times. The chain couples TRBV29-1 to TRBJ2-5; tentatively, D is TRBD1 (6 bases). Trimming shortened V by 7 bases and J by 2 bases, and 11 bases separated the two germline ends. The CDR3 loop spans 12 amino acids. In germline, CDR1 is SQVTM, CDR2 ANQGSEA. CDR3 protein: CSAGTQQETQYF. In nucleotides, the CDR3 is TGCAGCGCCGGGACACAACAAGAGACCCAGTACTTC.